The 13 T cell receptor beta chains reported below all come from one sample, sequenced in a study of CD8 T cells in ankylosing spondylitis. A single record per CDR3 protein comes from TCRdb applying MiXCR to the 5' RACE reads. The sample yields a few hundred thousand distinct CDR3 sequences, 15% to 20% seen once. Sequences were obtained from blood, either unsorted or a sorted T cell fraction (not recorded which). Source of these receptors: a male donor with ankylosing spondylitis or in good health (not recorded which).

This clonotype has at least ten counts. The V gene is TRBV20-1, the J gene TRBJ2-7; D might be TRBD1 (6 bases). Trimming cost V 6 bases and J 0 bases, with 12 bases left between them. Germline CDR1 is DFQATT and CDR2 is SNEGSKA (reference sequence). The CDR3 contains 13 residues. CDR3 in amino acids: CSASDRYSYEQYF. The CDR3, as DNA: TGCAGTGCCTCGGACAGATACTCCTACGAGCAGTACTTC.

The V call is TRBV29-1, the J call TRBJ2-1, with 8 bases aligning to TRBD1. This CDR3 spans 12 amino acids. Germline CDR1 and CDR2: SQVTM and ANQGSEA. The V segment lost 5 bases and the J segment 8 bases; nucleotides outside the gene matches: 5. The CDR3: CSVKDREDEQFF. The CDR3 coding sequence is TGCAGCGTTAAGGACAGGGAAGATGAGCAGTTCTTC.

This clonotype occurred a few times. V gene TRBV7-2 combines with J gene TRBJ2-3; tentatively, D is TRBD2 (6 bases). The V gene's germline CDR1 is SGHTA and CDR2 FQGNSA. CDR3 length equals 14 residues. Trimming removed 5 bases at V and 6 bases at J, with 15 bases between. The CDR3 sequence: CASSLPEGMDTQYF. The CDR3 DNA reads as TGTGCCAGCAGCCTCCCGGAGGGGATGGATACGCAGTATTTT.

J is TRBJ2-2 and V is TRBV6-1; D unclear. The CDR3 consists of 13 residues. CDR1 is MNHNS and CDR2 is SASEGT in the germline V gene. V dropped 7 bases and J dropped 4 bases, with 10 bases sitting between them. For the CDR3, the DNA is TGTGCCAGCAAACCACTGGGCACCGGGGAGCTGTTTTTT. The encoded protein is CASKPLGTGELFF.

The chain uses TRBV7-3 and TRBJ2-1; D might be TRBD1 or TRBD2, each matching 6 bases. Germline CDR1 reads SGHTA; CDR2 reads FQGTGA. This CDR3 is 17 amino acids long. V was trimmed by 2 bases and J by 9 bases, leaving 23 bases between them. CDR3 amino acids: CASSLSHTVVGGGEQFF. The CDR3 DNA reads as TGTGCCAGCAGCTTATCGCATACGGTGGTGGGGGGCGGTGAGCAGTTCTTC.

This clonotype was found a few times. This sequence joins TRBV12-3 or TRBV12-4 and TRBJ2-7; D is uncertain. V was pared by 10 bases and J by 2 bases, with 18 bases between. This CDR3 is 14 amino acids long. The CDR3 DNA sequence: TGTGCCACCGCACCCCGCGCCCCACCCTACGAGCAGTACTTC. Translation: CATAPRAPPYEQYF.

This clonotype was observed many times. CDR3 amino acids: CAALAVPGADTQYF. Here the CDR3 DNA reads TGTGCCGCACTAGCGGTCCCTGGGGCAGATACGCAGTATTTT. The chain links TRBV10-3 to TRBJ2-3; TRBD2 matches 8 bases. The germline gives CDR1 ENHRY, CDR2 SYGVKD. The CDR3 contains 14 residues. V gave up 11 bases and J gave up 4 bases; unmatched junction bases: 11.

There are a few counts of this clonotype. The chain combines TRBV2 with TRBJ2-5; no clear D. This CDR3 spans 13 amino acids. With 3 bases removed from V and 4 bases from J, the gap between germline ends came to 9 bases. Germline-derived CDR1 and CDR2 are SNHLY and FYNNEI. For the CDR3, the DNA is TGTGCCAGCAGTGAGACGATCGGAGAGACCCAGTACTTC. It is translated as CASSETIGETQYF.

This rearrangement joins TRBV9 to TRBJ2-7; D remains unclear. Trimming removed 0 bases from V and 5 bases from J, with 15 bases in between. The length of the CDR3 is 15 residues. Looked up from germline, CDR1 is SGDLS and CDR2 is YYNGEE. Here the CDR3 DNA reads TGTGCCAGCAGCGTAGTGGGCAGCTTAGGCGACGAGCAGTACTTC. This translates into CASSVVGSLGDEQYF.

The rearrangement links TRBV7-9 to TRBJ2-5; TRBD1 aligns across 9 bases. The CDR3 sequence is 12 residues long. After removal of 10 bases from V and 3 bases from J, the junction contained 3 bases not matched to a gene. The V gene's germline CDR1 is SEHNR and CDR2 FQNEAQ (reference sequence). CDR3 sequence reads: CATTGGEETQYF. The DNA for the CDR3 is TGTGCCACAACAGGGGGCGAAGAGACCCAGTACTTC.

This clonotype appeared a few times. CDR3 coding DNA: TGCAGTGCTGGGTCCGGGACTTCTGCCTACAATGAGCAGTTCTTC. Translated, it gives CSAGSGTSAYNEQFF. V usage is TRBV20-1 and J usage is TRBJ2-1, with D possibly matching TRBD2 (6 bases). The ends were cut back, 5 bases at V and 2 bases at J, with 16 bases in the middle. Germline assignment: CDR1 DFQATT and CDR2 SNEGSKA (reference sequence). This CDR3 has 15 residues.

This clonotype was recorded many times. The chain has TRBV27 and TRBJ2-1; 8 nucleotides match TRBD2. Looked up from germline, CDR1 is MNHEY and CDR2 is SMNVEV (reference sequence). This CDR3 spans 15 amino acids. V shed 6 bases, J shed 1 base, and the junction held 5 bases outside the gene matches. The chain's CDR3 is CASRTGLGSYNEQFF. The DNA for the CDR3 is TGTGCCAGCAGGACGGGACTAGGGTCCTACAATGAGCAGTTCTTC.

In this sample, this clonotype turned up many times. The chain couples TRBV12-3 or TRBV12-4 to TRBJ2-1; TRBD2 agrees at 12 bases. Trimming cost V 7 bases and J 7 bases; bases outside gene matches: 8. This CDR3 contains 15 residues. CDR3 DNA sequence: TGTGCCAGCACCCCGACTAGCGGGAGATTTAATGAGCAGTTCTTC. This encodes CASTPTSGRFNEQFF.